A selection of T cell receptor beta chains follows, all from one sample in a study of vaccination and CD4 T cells after COVID-19. Their specific antigens are unknown. TCRdb fed the PCR reads into MiXCR, producing one record per CDR3 protein. The repertoire holds about 7,000 distinct CDR3 sequences, with approximately 40% as singletons. Sequenced material: CD4+ T cells from blood, cultured in vitro. The receptors originated from a human donor in good health. Both conserved end residues are part of each CDR3. The order of the fields is clone size, J gene, V gene, D gene, CDR3 DNA, CDR3 protein. A D gene is named only where the DNA matches it firmly. Clone size is given for some rows only: seen once, a few or many times, or a class if the clone is expanded.

clone_size: few
j_call: TRBJ1-5
v_call: TRBV2
d_call: NA
cdr3_nt: TGTGCCAGCAGTATAGATCAGCCCCAGCATTTT
cdr3_aa: CASSIDQPQHF

clone_size: NA
j_call: TRBJ2-3
v_call: TRBV4-1
d_call: NA
cdr3_nt: TGCGCCAGCAGCCAAGATACGAATACGCAGTATTTT
cdr3_aa: CASSQDTNTQYF

clone_size: NA
j_call: TRBJ1-2
v_call: TRBV19
d_call: NA
cdr3_nt: TGTGCCAGTAGTGGGACGCATATTACCTATGGCTACACCTTC
cdr3_aa: CASSGTHITYGYTF

clone_size: NA
j_call: TRBJ2-7
v_call: TRBV20-1
d_call: NA
cdr3_nt: TGCAGTGCTAGAGCCGGGCACTCCGAGCAGTACTTC
cdr3_aa: CSARAGHSEQYF

clone_size: NA
j_call: TRBJ1-1
v_call: TRBV6-1
d_call: NA
cdr3_nt: TGTGCCAGCAGTAGACCGTCAACTATTCCAACGGAGGCTTTCTTT
cdr3_aa: CASSRPSTIPTEAFF

clone_size: NA
j_call: TRBJ2-3
v_call: TRBV6-5
d_call: NA
cdr3_nt: TGTGCCAGCAGTTCCCGGGACGGAAGCACAGATACGCAGTATTTT
cdr3_aa: CASSSRDGSTDTQYF

clone_size: NA
j_call: TRBJ2-5
v_call: TRBV19
d_call: TRBD2
cdr3_nt: TGTGCCAGTAGACGGGGGGGGATCTACCAAGAGACCCAGTACTTC
cdr3_aa: CASRRGGIYQETQYF

clone_size: few
j_call: TRBJ1-1
v_call: TRBV6-1
d_call: NA
cdr3_nt: TGTGCCAGCATCCCTATCCCAGGGCGGGCGGCTTTCTTT
cdr3_aa: CASIPIPGRAAFF

clone_size: NA
j_call: TRBJ1-1
v_call: TRBV19
d_call: NA
cdr3_nt: TGTGCCAGCAAGCAGGAGGGTGAAGCTTTCTTT
cdr3_aa: CASKQEGEAFF

clone_size: NA
j_call: TRBJ2-1
v_call: TRBV5-1
d_call: TRBD2
cdr3_nt: TGCGCCAGCAGCTTGGTGGCAGCGGGGGGGAATGAGCAGTTCTTC
cdr3_aa: CASSLVAAGGNEQFF

clone_size: NA
j_call: TRBJ2-3
v_call: TRBV20-1
d_call: TRBD1
cdr3_nt: TGCAGTGACCGGACAGGCCCAAGGCCCCAGTATTTT
cdr3_aa: CSDRTGPRPQYF

clone_size: NA
j_call: TRBJ1-1
v_call: TRBV2
d_call: NA
cdr3_nt: TGTGCCAGCAGTGTCCCAGGATCAACAAGGGCCGGGACTAGTTTTGAAGCTTTCTTT
cdr3_aa: CASSVPGSTRAGTSFEAFF

clone_size: NA
j_call: TRBJ2-1
v_call: TRBV18
d_call: NA
cdr3_nt: TGTGCCAGCTCACCGAGGATCAATGAGCAGTTCTTC
cdr3_aa: CASSPRINEQFF

clone_size: few
j_call: TRBJ1-2
v_call: TRBV29-1
d_call: NA
cdr3_nt: TGCAGCGTTGTGGCAGGGGATTCCTATGGCTACACCTTC
cdr3_aa: CSVVAGDSYGYTF

clone_size: NA
j_call: TRBJ2-1
v_call: TRBV6-1
d_call: NA
cdr3_nt: TGTGCCAGCAGTCAAGGCGGAGGTGAGCAGTTCTTC
cdr3_aa: CASSQGGGEQFF

clone_size: NA
j_call: TRBJ2-7
v_call: TRBV19
d_call: TRBD1
cdr3_nt: TGTGCCAGTAGTACCGGGACAGGGGCCTACGAGCAGTACTTC
cdr3_aa: CASSTGTGAYEQYF

clone_size: NA
j_call: TRBJ2-5
v_call: TRBV5-1
d_call: NA
cdr3_nt: TGCGCCAGCAGCTTGACGGGGGAACGGCCAGAGACCCAGTACTTC
cdr3_aa: CASSLTGERPETQYF

clone_size: NA
j_call: TRBJ2-3
v_call: TRBV20-1
d_call: TRBD2
cdr3_nt: TGCAGTCCTAGGCTAGGGACTAAGGAGTATTTT
cdr3_aa: CSPRLGTKEYF

clone_size: NA
j_call: TRBJ2-7
v_call: TRBV6-5
d_call: NA
cdr3_nt: TGTGCCAGCAGTTACTCCCGCGGGACCTACGAGCAGTACTTC
cdr3_aa: CASSYSRGTYEQYF

clone_size: few
j_call: TRBJ1-2
v_call: TRBV11-3
d_call: TRBD1
cdr3_nt: TGTGCCAGCAGCGTGGGACAGGGGGACTATGGCTACACCTTC
cdr3_aa: CASSVGQGDYGYTF

clone_size: few
j_call: TRBJ2-5
v_call: TRBV20-1
d_call: NA
cdr3_nt: TGCAGTGCTAGGGTGTTGGAGACCCAGTACTTC
cdr3_aa: CSARVLETQYF

clone_size: NA
j_call: TRBJ1-1
v_call: TRBV2
d_call: NA
cdr3_nt: TGTGCCAGCAGTCACGGACCGGAGAACACTGAAGCTTTCTTT
cdr3_aa: CASSHGPENTEAFF

clone_size: NA
j_call: TRBJ2-2
v_call: TRBV7-6
d_call: NA
cdr3_nt: TGTGCCAGCAGCTTACAGGGCCCTAACACCGGGGAGCTGTTTTTT
cdr3_aa: CASSLQGPNTGELFF

clone_size: medium-sized
j_call: TRBJ1-2
v_call: TRBV7-6
d_call: NA
cdr3_nt: TGTGCCAGCAGCTTATTCCATGGCACACAGGCCTCGGAAGATGGCTACACCTTC
cdr3_aa: CASSLFHGTQASEDGYTF

clone_size: few
j_call: TRBJ1-6
v_call: TRBV6-5
d_call: NA
cdr3_nt: TGTGCCAGCAGTTTGGTCAGGAACAGCTATAATTCACCCCTCCACTTT
cdr3_aa: CASSLVRNSYNSPLHF

clone_size: NA
j_call: TRBJ1-2
v_call: TRBV6-5
d_call: TRBD1
cdr3_nt: TGTGCCAGCAGTTATTCGAGGACAGGGCAAAGCTATGGCTACACCTTC
cdr3_aa: CASSYSRTGQSYGYTF

clone_size: few
j_call: TRBJ2-7
v_call: TRBV20-1
d_call: TRBD1
cdr3_nt: TGCAGTGCAGTTTCAGGGGGCACGGCTGAATACGAGCAGTACTTC
cdr3_aa: CSAVSGGTAEYEQYF

clone_size: few
j_call: TRBJ2-7
v_call: TRBV15
d_call: NA
cdr3_nt: TGTGCCACCAGCAGAGATAAAGGTGGCGCCTACTTC
cdr3_aa: CATSRDKGGAYF

clone_size: medium-sized
j_call: TRBJ1-5
v_call: TRBV20-1
d_call: NA
cdr3_nt: TGCAGTGCTAGAGTGGACACTGGACTATATAGCAATCAGCCCCAGCATTTT
cdr3_aa: CSARVDTGLYSNQPQHF

clone_size: few
j_call: TRBJ1-1
v_call: TRBV7-9
d_call: TRBD1
cdr3_nt: TGTGCCAGCATCGTAACAGGGGGGAACACTGAAGCTTTCTTT
cdr3_aa: CASIVTGGNTEAFF

clone_size: NA
j_call: TRBJ2-2
v_call: TRBV20-1
d_call: NA
cdr3_nt: TGCAGTGCTAGAGGGGAGGGGGCCGGGGAGCTGTTTTTT
cdr3_aa: CSARGEGAGELFF

clone_size: NA
j_call: TRBJ1-2
v_call: TRBV2
d_call: TRBD1
cdr3_nt: TGTGCCAGTACAAACGGACAGGGAGGGAGCTATGGCTACACCTTC
cdr3_aa: CASTNGQGGSYGYTF

clone_size: NA
j_call: TRBJ1-2
v_call: TRBV27
d_call: NA
cdr3_nt: TGTGCCAGCAGTTTATCGAGATCTCGGGCCGTAGATTGGGGCTACACCTTC
cdr3_aa: CASSLSRSRAVDWGYTF

clone_size: few
j_call: TRBJ1-1
v_call: TRBV6-1
d_call: TRBD1
cdr3_nt: TGTGCCAGCACCGTCCCGGGACAGGGGATCCGTCTCTTT
cdr3_aa: CASTVPGQGIRLF